This T cell receptor beta chain was observed in a study of tumor and adjacent non-tumor tissue in lung cancer. Background on the study: Patients comprised 12 adenocarcinoma, a couple of squamous cell carcinoma and 1 small cell lung cancer.

On this clonotype: Its antigen is as yet unknown. Being one base from a much bigger clone, this may be a read error.

The study, taken as a whole, reports: TCR diversity was significantly greater in tumor than normal lung tissue.

Three rounds of nested PCR, following a modified ARM-PCR protocol, produced the TCRbeta library. MiXCR was run by TCRdb on the multiplex PCR reads, yielding one entry per CDR3 protein. Found here are some 120,000 distinct CDR3 sequences, 66% of them singletons; the top ten hold over 10%. Germline V lookup: CDR1 SEHNR, CDR2 FQNEAQ (reference sequence). The CDR3 sequence is 13 residues long. RNA was extracted from bulk tissue without any cell sorting. The TCR was taken from a man between 25 and 39 years old with non-small cell lung cancer. The J gene is TRBJ1-2, the V gene TRBV7-9, with D perhaps TRBD1 (5 bases). Specimen: lung tumor tissue. The CDR3 loop reads CVSSFGAAYGYTF. For the CDR3, the DNA is TGTGTCAGCAGCTTCGGGGCAGCTTATGGCTACACCTTC.